The rows below give T cell receptor beta chains drawn from one sample of a study. TCRdb redid the calling of the RT-PCR reads with MiXCR, one entry per CDR3 protein. The table records fewer than 800,000 distinct CDR3 sequences, 14% of them present only once. Sequencing used memory CD4+ T cells from blood. These receptors all stem from a female donor in good health, serving as a healthy control. Each CDR3 is given with its conserved first and last residue. Each record gives: D gene, J gene, clone size, V gene, CDR3 DNA, CDR3 protein. The D gene is left open where the match is weak. Not every row has a clone size; where given, it reads once, few, many or a size class.

-	TRBJ1-5	many	TRBV29-1	TGCAGCGTTGAAGATGGTCATAGCAATCAGCCCCAGCATTTT	CSVEDGHSNQPQHF
-	TRBJ2-2	few	TRBV18	TGTGCCAGCTCACTCGACAGGCAGAACACCGGGGAGCTGTTTTTT	CASSLDRQNTGELFF
TRBD2	TRBJ2-1	-	TRBV20-1	TGCAGTGCTAGAGGGACTAGCGGGAGGGTCTCCTACAATGAGCAGTTCTTC	CSARGTSGRVSYNEQFF
TRBD1	TRBJ1-1	-	TRBV5-4	TGTGCCAGCAGCTTAGGGACAGGGATTCTGAACACTGAAGCTTTCTTT	CASSLGTGILNTEAFF
-	TRBJ1-1	-	TRBV7-9	TGTGCCAGCAGCTTAGATAGACAGATGAACACTGAAGCTTTCTTT	CASSLDRQMNTEAFF
-	TRBJ2-7	-	TRBV11-2	TGTGCCAGCAGCTTAAGGGTCCTAAGGGACGAGCAGTACTTC	CASSLRVLRDEQYF
-	TRBJ2-3	-	TRBV24-1	TGTGCCACCAGTGATTTCTTAGAGGACACAGATACGCAGTATTTT	CATSDFLEDTDTQYF
-	TRBJ1-4	many	TRBV6-5	TGTGCCAGCAGAGCAGGGTTCGCTAATGAAAAACTGTTTTTT	CASRAGFANEKLFF
TRBD2	TRBJ2-7	-	TRBV10-3	TGTGCCATCAGGATGACTAGCGGCCCTTACGAGCAGTACTTC	CAIRMTSGPYEQYF
-	TRBJ1-4	many	TRBV5-1	TGCGCCAGCAGCGTCTCAGGGGAGAAACTGTTTTTT	CASSVSGEKLFF
TRBD1	TRBJ2-1	-	TRBV7-2	TGTGCCAGCAGCCGCACCCTAGGGGGCGGTGAGCAGTTCTTC	CASSRTLGGGEQFF
-	TRBJ1-5	many	TRBV15	TGTGCCACCAGCAGAGACTCGGGGGGCAATCAGCCCCAGCATTTT	CATSRDSGGNQPQHF
TRBD1	TRBJ2-7	many	TRBV12-3/TRBV12-4	TGTGCCAGCACTCTCTCCGGGACAGGGTCCTCCGAGCAGTACTTC	CASTLSGTGSSEQYF
-	TRBJ1-1	few	TRBV7-3	TGTGCCAGCAGCTTAAAGGCCCGCCGGGAAGCTTTCTTT	CASSLKARREAFF
-	TRBJ2-2	-	TRBV20-1	TGCAGTGCTAGGGCAGACACCGGGGAGCTGTTTTTT	CSARADTGELFF
-	TRBJ2-7	few	TRBV7-2	TGTGCCAGCAGCTTTTACGTCGATACCTACGAGCAGTACTTC	CASSFYVDTYEQYF
-	TRBJ2-5	-	TRBV5-1	TGCGCCAGCAGGTCCCGGGTTTTGGAAGAGACCCAGTACTTC	CASRSRVLEETQYF
-	TRBJ1-2	-	TRBV3-1	TGTGCCAGCAGCCCTTCCTCCCCCAGGCAATACTATGGCTACACCTTC	CASSPSSPRQYYGYTF
TRBD2	TRBJ2-1	-	TRBV24-1	TGTGCCACCAGTGGATTTGGGACTAGCTTTAGGTTCTTC	CATSGFGTSFRFF
TRBD1	TRBJ1-1	many	TRBV20-1	TGCAGTGCGGAACTGGGACAGGGAGGGACTGAAGCTTTCTTT	CSAELGQGGTEAFF
-	TRBJ2-7	-	TRBV7-9	TGTGCCAGCAGCCCCCGAATCCGGGCCTCCTACGAGCAGTACTTC	CASSPRIRASYEQYF
TRBD1	TRBJ2-1	few	TRBV27	TGTGCCAGCAGTACCCGGGACAGGGGGCGCATCTATGAGCAGTTCTTC	CASSTRDRGRIYEQFF
-	TRBJ1-6	many	TRBV6-5	TGTGCCAGCGCCCTTCTGGGGTCGGGTTCACCCCTCCACTTT	CASALLGSGSPLHF
-	TRBJ1-1	few	TRBV20-1	TGCAGTGGAGAAAGGGGAAGGGTGGGCAACACTGAAGCTTTCTTT	CSGERGRVGNTEAFF
TRBD2	TRBJ2-7	-	TRBV7-2	TGTGCCAGCAGCTTAGTTCGGGGAGGGAGGGTGTTCTACGAGCAGTACTTC	CASSLVRGGRVFYEQYF
-	TRBJ2-2	-	TRBV7-6	TGTGCCAGCAGCTTAGTCGTTGGTGGCACCGGGGAGCTGTTTTTT	CASSLVVGGTGELFF
TRBD2	TRBJ2-5	few	TRBV19	TGTGCCAGTAGTCGGACTAGCGGGAGTTTGGGGCGAGAGACCCAGTACTTC	CASSRTSGSLGRETQYF
TRBD1	TRBJ2-1	many	TRBV7-2	TGTGCCAGCAGCTTCGACAGGGGGGCGTACAATGAGCAGTTCTTC	CASSFDRGAYNEQFF